This TCR beta chain was obtained from a study of brain T cells in children with intractable seizures. Study observations and caveats: Only CDR3 sequence similarity suggested viral specificity, without known HCMV serostatus. Clones missing pre-surgery may reflect undersampling of that blood sample.

Sequencing was performed with immunoSEQ multiplex PCR; in TCRdb, only in-frame clones are kept and a portion is missing. This sample yields about 340,000 clones, of which about 93% are seen a single time; 5.7% belongs to the top ten. Indicated time point: blood from clinic visit 5 months post-surgery; TSC patient then seizure free. Sequencing was limited to surgery cases with top T cell transcript signatures in brain tissue. Pre-surgery treatment included at least one anti-epileptic drug. On this clone: Antigen: not known.

The sequencing used peripheral blood, collected less than 6 months after surgery. This sequence originates from a boy under two years old with tuberous sclerosis and intractable seizures.

The CDR3 sequence is CASSKGLAGGADTQYF. CDR3 coding DNA: TGTGCCAGCAGCAAGGGACTAGCGGGGGGTGCAGATACGCAGTATTTT. V gene TRBV7-9 combines with J gene TRBJ2-3; 15 bases are a match to TRBD2. The CDR3 contains 16 residues. The trim removed 5 bases at V and 4 bases at J, leaving 4 bases unmatched. Germline assignment: CDR1 SEHNR and CDR2 FQNEAQ (reference sequence).